This TCR beta chain was obtained from a study of T cell changes during pregnancy in multiple sclerosis (dated by TCRdb to between 2018 and 2021). With respect to the entire study: Changes in the T cell repertoire over the course of pregnancy were examined in this study in women with multiple sclerosis.

A word on this clone: It lacks a known antigen. Per-nucleotide qualities are absent, and no much larger clonotype sits a single base away.

V and J lose 2 bases and 8 bases, and a span of 11 bases separates them. Taken from cysteine to phenylalanine, the CDR3 has 13 residues. Here the CDR3 DNA is all that survives: 39 bases in frame from base 1. The germline V gene encodes CDR1 SGHDT and CDR2 YYEEEE. Library preparation used the immunoSEQ multiplex PCR assay. The table comes from immuneACCESS by way of TCRdb, which keeps in-frame sequences with V and J called. Part of the clones is missing from these tables; in studies checked, under half for an unresolved V gene and the rest for unknown reasons. In all, the sample holds more than 50,000 clones, and roughly 87% of those were seen once. In total, the top ten clones hold roughly 2.5% of the sample.

Here the chain combines TRBV5-6 and TRBJ2-1; no D segment can be confidently identified. The source was peripheral blood, collected in the first trimester of pregnancy. The sequence derives from a female donor with multiple sclerosis, enrolled in a pregnancy study. The bases are TGTGCCAGCAGCTTACCCTCCGCGGATGAGCAGTTCTTC. Its protein product is CASSLPSADEQFF.